This T cell receptor (beta chain) comes out of a study of shared clonotypes between healthy human individuals. Regarding the study as a whole: Sharing across a handful of donors was seen in 5% to 5.5% of naive CD4 clonotypes. Represented diversity (both genetic and exposure-history) was limited by the small number of donors.

The CDR3 sequence is 15 residues long. Trimming took 7 bases from V and 5 from J; bases not matched to a gene: 13. The germline gives CDR1 WNHNN, CDR2 SYGVQD (reference sequence). Assay execution proceeded at the deep level. TCRdb's table, derived via immunoSEQ multiplex PCR, lists solely in-frame clones and lacks some. Of about 380,000 clones detected, 96% appear once; the ten largest clones hold 0.32%. On this clone: The antigen remains undetermined.

This clonotype was obtained from a man aged 25 to 40 in good health. The material sequenced was memory CD8+ T cells sorted from blood. Described subset: CD45RO+ cells pooled with CCR7-negative TemRA cells. This chain links TRBV10-1 with TRBJ2-5, with 7 bases that match TRBD2. The CDR3 reads CASMVGRTSGETQYF. In DNA form, the CDR3 reads TGCGCCAGCATGGTCGGGAGGACGAGCGGGGAGACCCAGTACTTC.